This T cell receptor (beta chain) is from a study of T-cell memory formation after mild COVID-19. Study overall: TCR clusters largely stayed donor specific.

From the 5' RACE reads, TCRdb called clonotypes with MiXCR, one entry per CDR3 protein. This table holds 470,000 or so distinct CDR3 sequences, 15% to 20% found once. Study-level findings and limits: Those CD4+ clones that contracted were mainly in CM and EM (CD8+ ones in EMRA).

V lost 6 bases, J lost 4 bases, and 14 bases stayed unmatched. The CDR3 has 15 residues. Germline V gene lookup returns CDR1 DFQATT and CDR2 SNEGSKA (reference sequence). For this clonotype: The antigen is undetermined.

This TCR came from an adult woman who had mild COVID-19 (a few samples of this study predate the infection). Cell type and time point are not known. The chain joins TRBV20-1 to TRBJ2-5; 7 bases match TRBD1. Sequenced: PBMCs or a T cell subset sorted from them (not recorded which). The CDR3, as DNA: TGCAGTGCGTACCCCTCCGGGACAGTCGCAGAGACCCAGTACTTC. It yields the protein CSAYPSGTVAETQYF.